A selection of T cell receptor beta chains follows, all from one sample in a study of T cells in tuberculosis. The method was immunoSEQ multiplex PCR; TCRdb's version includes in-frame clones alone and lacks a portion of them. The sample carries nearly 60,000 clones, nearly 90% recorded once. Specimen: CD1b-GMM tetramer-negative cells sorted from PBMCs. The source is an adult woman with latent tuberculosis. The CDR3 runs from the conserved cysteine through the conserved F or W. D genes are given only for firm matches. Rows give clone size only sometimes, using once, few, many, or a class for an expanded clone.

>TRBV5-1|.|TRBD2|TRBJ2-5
TGCGCCAGCAGCGTAGCTAGCGGGGGGCCCCAAGAGACCCAGTACTTC
CASSVASGGPQETQYF
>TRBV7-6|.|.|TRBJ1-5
TGTGCCAGCAGCGGCTCACCCGGGGATCAGCCCCAGCATTTT
CASSGSPGDQPQHF
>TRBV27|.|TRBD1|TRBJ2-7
TGTGCCAGCAGTTTAAATCCGGGACAGGGAAACTACGAGCAGTACTTC
CASSLNPGQGNYEQYF
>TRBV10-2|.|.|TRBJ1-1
TGCGCCAGCAGCCCCACAGTTAACACTGAAGCTTTCTTT
CASSPTVNTEAFF
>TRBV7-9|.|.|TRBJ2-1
TGTGCCAGCAGCTGGACAGAATACTCCTACAATGAGCAGTTCTTC
CASSWTEYSYNEQFF
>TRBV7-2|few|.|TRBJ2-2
TGTGCCAGCAGCCCACTAGCTCCGAACACCGGGGAGCTGTTTTTT
CASSPLAPNTGELFF
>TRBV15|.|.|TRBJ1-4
TGTGCCACCAGCAGAGGACTGTTGGGCCAGGGAGAAAAACTGTTTTTT
CATSRGLLGQGEKLFF
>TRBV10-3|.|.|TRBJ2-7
TGTGCCATCAGTGAGTCAGGGGGGGAAGACTCCTACGAGCAGTACTTC
CAISESGGEDSYEQYF
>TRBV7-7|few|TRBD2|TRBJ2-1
TGTGCTAGCAGCTTAGAACTAGCGGGGTCGAATGAGCAGTTCTTC
CASSLELAGSNEQFF
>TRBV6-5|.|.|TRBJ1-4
TGTGCCAGCAGTTCTACAGGAGAAAAACTGTTTTTT
CASSSTGEKLFF
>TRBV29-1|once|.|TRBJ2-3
TGCAGCTTAACCGGACAGCACACAGATACGCAGTATTTT
CSLTGQHTDTQYF
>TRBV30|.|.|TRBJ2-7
TGTGCCTGGAGCGACAGTGGGTACGAGCAGTACTTC
CAWSDSGYEQYF
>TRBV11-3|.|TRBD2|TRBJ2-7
TGTGCCAGCAGCTTCAACGGGAGGGACACCTACGAGCAGTACTTC
CASSFNGRDTYEQYF
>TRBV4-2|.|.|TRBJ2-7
TGTGCCAGCAGCCAAGAGGCAGCGTCGTCCTACGAGCAGTACTTC
CASSQEAASSYEQYF
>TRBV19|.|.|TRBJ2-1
TGTGCCAGTAGGGCTCAGGGGAGGGGAGGTGAGCAGTTCTTC
CASRAQGRGGEQFF
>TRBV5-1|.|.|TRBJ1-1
TGCGCCAGCAGCTTGGTGCCGGGAACGAACACTGAAGCTTTCTTT
CASSLVPGTNTEAFF
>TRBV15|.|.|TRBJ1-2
TGTGCCACCAGCCTTATCCCCCCGGGAGGATCTTATGGCTACACCTTC
CATSLIPPGGSYGYTF
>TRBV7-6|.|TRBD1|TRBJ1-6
TGTGCCAGCAGCTTGACCGGGACAGAGAATTCCCCCCTCCACTTT
CASSLTGTENSPLHF
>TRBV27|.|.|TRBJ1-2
TGTGCCAGCTCTCCCCGAGCTAACTATGGCTACACCTTC
CASSPRANYGYTF
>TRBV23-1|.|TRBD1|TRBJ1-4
TGCGCCAGCAGTCCAGGGGACAGGCCCAGGGAAAAACTGTTTTTT
CASSPGDRPREKLFF
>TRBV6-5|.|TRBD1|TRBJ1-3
TGTGCCAGCAGTTACACCCCAGGGGGTGGAAACACCATATATTTT
CASSYTPGGGNTIYF
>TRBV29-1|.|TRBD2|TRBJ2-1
TGCAGCGCCCGAACGCTAGCGGGAGGACGTTACAATGAGCAGTTCTTC
CSARTLAGGRYNEQFF
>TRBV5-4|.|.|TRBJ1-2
TGTGCCAGCAGGCAAGCCCCGGGTGGTGGCTACACCTTC
CASRQAPGGGYTF